This T cell receptor beta chain was sequenced in a study of tumor and adjacent non-tumor tissue in lung cancer. Looking at the study overall: There were some 12 adenocarcinoma, a couple of squamous cell carcinoma and 1 small cell lung cancer cases. Aged roughly 30 to 85 years, patients included 10 men and several women with stage I to III disease. Study-level results: Significantly higher TCR diversity was found in tumor than normal lung.

The library came from three nested PCR rounds adapted from ARM-PCR protocols. TCRdb passed the multiplex PCR reads through MiXCR, listing each CDR3 protein once. The sample carries 65,000 to 70,000 distinct CDR3 sequences, just under 60% recorded once. In germline, CDR1 is ENHRY, CDR2 SYGVKD. The CDR3 spans 14 residues. Of note for this clonotype: The antigen is undetermined. One end of the junction is discordant with germline, which a read error may explain.

The template was RNA from unsorted bulk tissue. This chain links TRBV10-3 with TRBJ2-1; D is unresolved. The sequenced sample was lung tumor tissue. The receptor was derived from a man aged 45 to 65 with non-small cell lung cancer. The CDR3 loop reads CAISASGSYNEQLF. Written as DNA, the CDR3 is TGTGCCATCAGTGCGTCGGGTTCCTACAATGAGCAGCTCTTC.